One and the same sample provided the 5 T cell receptor beta chains below, sequenced in a study of OX40 agonist ivuxolimab in advanced cancers. Assay used: immunoSEQ multiplex PCR; TCRdb lists only in-frame clones, some missing. This sample has approximately 87,000 clones; around 91% occur once, and the top ten carry around 0.76%. Material: CD4+ or CD8+ T cells sorted from blood, obtained in a trial of the OX40 agonist ivuxolimab. Receptor source: an adult with an advanced solid tumor such as melanoma, head and neck, liver or kidney cancer.

V usage is TRBV2 and J usage is TRBJ2-7; perhaps TRBD1 as D (6 bases). Germline V gene sequence: CDR1 SNHLY, CDR2 FYNNEI. Trimming removed 5 bases from V and 3 bases from J, with 14 bases in between. This CDR3 region has 14 residues. This CDR3 is CASSREQGNYEQYF. The DNA for the CDR3 is TGTGCCAGCAGTAGGGAACAGGGTAACTACGAGCAGTACTTC. The full variable domain, in which reference TRBV2 and TRBJ2-7 provide the parts outside the CDR3, is EPEVTQTPSHQVTQMGQEVILRCVPISNHLYFYWYRQILGQKVEFLVSFYNNEISEKSEIFDDQFSVERPDGSNFTLKIRSTKLEDSAMYFCASSREQGNYEQYFGPGTRLTVT.

This chain uses TRBV28 with TRBJ2-2; TRBD2 might be the D (5 bases). Germline lookup yields CDR1 MDHEN and CDR2 SYDVKM. The CDR3 has 12 amino acids. Trimming shortened V by 7 bases and J by 5 bases, and 8 bases separated the two germline ends. CDR3: CASIRETGELFF. The CDR3 nucleotides read TGTGCCAGCATTCGGGAAACCGGGGAGCTGTTTTTT.

The V gene is TRBV7-9, the J gene TRBJ2-2, with TRBD2 as a possible D gene (5 bases). Deletions cut 3 bases from V and 2 bases from J, with 19 bases between. This CDR3 is built from 18 residues. The V gene's germline CDR1 is SEHNR and CDR2 FQNEAQ (reference sequence). CDR3 in DNA: TGTGCCAGCAGCTTCGCCTTAGGGCTAGCATCCAACACCGGGGAGCTGTTTTTT. This translates into CASSFALGLASNTGELFF.

The genes are TRBV7-3 and TRBJ2-5; D may correspond to TRBD1 or TRBD2 (5 bases each). Germline CDR1 is SGHTA and CDR2 is FQGTGA. The V end was cut by 6 bases, the J end by 1 base, with 12 bases between. The CDR3 runs to 14 residues. CDR3 residues: CASSDGAPQETQYF. Here the CDR3 DNA reads TGTGCCAGCAGTGACGGGGCCCCCCAAGAGACCCAGTACTTC.

The chain couples TRBV29-1 to TRBJ1-5; the D is unclear. This CDR3 region has 14 residues. Germline V CDR1 and CDR2: SQVTM, ANQGSEA. V was trimmed by 4 bases and J by 0 bases, leaving 10 bases between them. CDR3 amino acids: CSVAYGYSNQPQHF. CDR3 sequence (DNA): TGCAGCGTTGCCTACGGATATAGCAATCAGCCCCAGCATTTT. The variable domain in full, completed from reference TRBV29-1 and TRBJ1-5, reads SAVISQKPSRDICQRGTSLTIQCQVDSQVTMMFWYRQQPGQSLTLIATANQGSEATYESGFVIDKFPISRPNLTFSTLTVSNMSPEDSSIYLCSVAYGYSNQPQHFGDGTRLSIL.